These T cell receptor beta chains were read from a single sample in a study of post-analysis software for immune sequencing data. TCRdb fed the PCR reads into MiXCR, producing one record per CDR3 protein. The sample lists some 690,000 distinct CDR3 sequences; approximately 59% were seen once. Sequencing used blood. The receptors originated from a girl aged 2-10 years with multiple sclerosis. Each CDR3 is given with its conserved first and last residue. Each record gives: D gene, CDR3 length, J gene, clone size, V gene, CDR3 DNA, CDR3 protein. The D gene is left open where the match is weak. Where a row states a size, it is once, few, many or the class of an expanded clone; other rows omit it.

d_call: NA; cdr3_length: 16; j_call: TRBJ2-2; clone_size: NA; v_call: TRBV28; cdr3_nt: TGTGCCAGCAGTACACAGGGGGGGGGAAACACCGGGGAGCTGTTTTTT; cdr3_aa: CASSTQGGGNTGELFF
d_call: NA; cdr3_length: 12; j_call: TRBJ2-7; clone_size: many; v_call: TRBV9; cdr3_nt: TGTGCCAGCAGCGCCGACGGCTACGAGCAGTACTTC; cdr3_aa: CASSADGYEQYF
d_call: TRBD2; cdr3_length: 18; j_call: TRBJ2-1; clone_size: NA; v_call: TRBV6-1; cdr3_nt: TGTGCCAGCAGACTTCTGAGTAGCGGGGGCCCTAGGTACAATGAGCAGTTCTTC; cdr3_aa: CASRLLSSGGPRYNEQFF
d_call: NA; cdr3_length: 14; j_call: TRBJ2-1; clone_size: NA; v_call: TRBV6-5; cdr3_nt: TGTGCCAGCAGGTCGACCGGGACGAGGAATGAGCAGTTCTTC; cdr3_aa: CASRSTGTRNEQFF
d_call: NA; cdr3_length: 12; j_call: TRBJ2-4; clone_size: NA; v_call: TRBV2; cdr3_nt: TGTGCCAGCAGTCCCTACGAGGACATTCAGTACTTC; cdr3_aa: CASSPYEDIQYF
d_call: TRBD2; cdr3_length: 14; j_call: TRBJ2-5; clone_size: few; v_call: TRBV7-2; cdr3_nt: TGTGCCAGCAGCCTTAGTCGGGAGGGAGAGACCCAGTACTTC; cdr3_aa: CASSLSREGETQYF
d_call: TRBD2; cdr3_length: 15; j_call: TRBJ2-1; clone_size: NA; v_call: TRBV20-1; cdr3_nt: TGCAGTGCTAGGAGACTAGCGACGACCTACAATGAGCAGTTCTTC; cdr3_aa: CSARRLATTYNEQFF
d_call: NA; cdr3_length: 13; j_call: TRBJ2-7; clone_size: NA; v_call: TRBV29-1; cdr3_nt: TGCAGCGTTGAAGAGGCGCCAGGCTACGAGCAGTACTTC; cdr3_aa: CSVEEAPGYEQYF
d_call: TRBD2; cdr3_length: 16; j_call: TRBJ2-1; clone_size: NA; v_call: TRBV20-1; cdr3_nt: TGCAGTGCTACTACAGGGACTAGCGGGTCCTACAATGAGCAGTTCTTC; cdr3_aa: CSATTGTSGSYNEQFF
d_call: NA; cdr3_length: 13; j_call: TRBJ1-5; clone_size: few; v_call: TRBV27; cdr3_nt: TGTGCCAGCAGTTTTGACGGAAATCAGCCCCAGCATTTT; cdr3_aa: CASSFDGNQPQHF
d_call: NA; cdr3_length: 13; j_call: TRBJ2-5; clone_size: NA; v_call: TRBV2; cdr3_nt: TGTGCCAGCAGCCATCCCCACCAAGAGACCCAGTACTTC; cdr3_aa: CASSHPHQETQYF
d_call: NA; cdr3_length: 15; j_call: TRBJ2-1; clone_size: NA; v_call: TRBV20-1; cdr3_nt: TGCAGTGCTGTTAGCTCTACGAGCTCCTACAATGAGCAGTTCTTC; cdr3_aa: CSAVSSTSSYNEQFF
d_call: NA; cdr3_length: 18; j_call: TRBJ2-6; clone_size: NA; v_call: TRBV4-1; cdr3_nt: TGCGCCAGCAGCCAGCCCCCGGGACCGAGGGAAAAAGCCAACGTCCTGACTTTC; cdr3_aa: CASSQPPGPREKANVLTF
d_call: TRBD2; cdr3_length: 14; j_call: TRBJ2-1; clone_size: few; v_call: TRBV5-6; cdr3_nt: TGTGCCAGCAGCTTGACTAGCGGGGGTAATGAGCAGTTCTTC; cdr3_aa: CASSLTSGGNEQFF
d_call: NA; cdr3_length: 15; j_call: TRBJ2-7; clone_size: few; v_call: TRBV20-1; cdr3_nt: TGCAGTGCCCTCATCCCTGGCGGGGCCCACTACGAGCAGTACTTC; cdr3_aa: CSALIPGGAHYEQYF
d_call: NA; cdr3_length: 17; j_call: TRBJ2-4; clone_size: few; v_call: TRBV30; cdr3_nt: TGTGCCTGGAGTGTAGGGTCACAGGAGATAGCCAAAAACATTCAGTACTTC; cdr3_aa: CAWSVGSQEIAKNIQYF
d_call: NA; cdr3_length: 12; j_call: TRBJ2-1; clone_size: many; v_call: TRBV5-5; cdr3_nt: TGTGCCAGCAGTCTCAACTACAATGAGCAGTTCTTC; cdr3_aa: CASSLNYNEQFF
d_call: NA; cdr3_length: 14; j_call: TRBJ2-5; clone_size: once; v_call: TRBV5-6; cdr3_nt: TGTGCCAGCAGCCCCTGGACAAGCCAAGAGACCCAGTACTTC; cdr3_aa: CASSPWTSQETQYF
d_call: NA; cdr3_length: 14; j_call: TRBJ2-7; clone_size: NA; v_call: TRBV15; cdr3_nt: TGTGCCACCAGCGCGGGACGGCAGATTTACGAGCAGTACTTC; cdr3_aa: CATSAGRQIYEQYF
d_call: NA; cdr3_length: 15; j_call: TRBJ2-5; clone_size: NA; v_call: TRBV14; cdr3_nt: TGTGCCAGCAGCCAAGCCGGGACGTGGGGGGAGACCCAGTACTTC; cdr3_aa: CASSQAGTWGETQYF
d_call: TRBD1; cdr3_length: 15; j_call: TRBJ2-7; clone_size: NA; v_call: TRBV5-1; cdr3_nt: TGCGCCAGCAGCTTGGCCGGACAGGGTATCAACGAGCAGTACTTC; cdr3_aa: CASSLAGQGINEQYF
d_call: NA; cdr3_length: 17; j_call: TRBJ2-1; clone_size: few; v_call: TRBV6-2/TRBV6-3; cdr3_nt: TGTGCCAGCACCCCATGGGAAGGGTCCGTCCTTGGCAATGAGCAGTTCTTC; cdr3_aa: CASTPWEGSVLGNEQFF
d_call: NA; cdr3_length: 14; j_call: TRBJ1-1; clone_size: NA; v_call: TRBV5-6; cdr3_nt: TGTGCCAGCAGCTTCCCGACAGGGAACACTGAAGCTTTCTTT; cdr3_aa: CASSFPTGNTEAFF
d_call: TRBD1; cdr3_length: 16; j_call: TRBJ1-4; clone_size: NA; v_call: TRBV12-3/TRBV12-4; cdr3_nt: TGTGCCAGCAGACCTCCCGGGACAGGGCGACGGGAAAAACTGTTTTTT; cdr3_aa: CASRPPGTGRREKLFF
d_call: NA; cdr3_length: 15; j_call: TRBJ2-7; clone_size: few; v_call: TRBV9; cdr3_nt: TGTGCCAGCAGCAGAAACTGGGACTCGCGCTACGAGCAGTACTTC; cdr3_aa: CASSRNWDSRYEQYF
d_call: TRBD2; cdr3_length: 15; j_call: TRBJ2-1; clone_size: NA; v_call: TRBV6-5; cdr3_nt: TGTGCCAGCAGTTACGGAGCGGGACTCAGCAATGAGCAGTTCTTC; cdr3_aa: CASSYGAGLSNEQFF
d_call: TRBD2; cdr3_length: 13; j_call: TRBJ2-5; clone_size: few; v_call: TRBV7-7; cdr3_nt: TGTGCTAGCAGCTTAGCAGCGGGGGAGACCCAGTACTTC; cdr3_aa: CASSLAAGETQYF
d_call: TRBD2; cdr3_length: 16; j_call: TRBJ2-5; clone_size: few; v_call: TRBV7-2; cdr3_nt: TGTGCCAGCAGCTTAGCGGAGCGGGGGGGTGGAGAGACCCAGTACTTC; cdr3_aa: CASSLAERGGGETQYF
d_call: NA; cdr3_length: 13; j_call: TRBJ2-3; clone_size: NA; v_call: TRBV5-1; cdr3_nt: TGCGCCAGCAGCTTGGCGGACCCCGATACGCAGTATTTT; cdr3_aa: CASSLADPDTQYF
d_call: TRBD2; cdr3_length: 16; j_call: TRBJ2-1; clone_size: NA; v_call: TRBV11-2; cdr3_nt: TGTGCCAGCAGCTTTGCCCTAGCGGGAGGGGGGAATGAGCAGTTCTTC; cdr3_aa: CASSFALAGGGNEQFF
d_call: TRBD2; cdr3_length: 14; j_call: TRBJ2-4; clone_size: few; v_call: TRBV11-2; cdr3_nt: TGTGCCAGCAGCTTGAATAGCGGGGGGGGATCGCAGTACTTC; cdr3_aa: CASSLNSGGGSQYF
d_call: NA; cdr3_length: 13; j_call: TRBJ2-7; clone_size: NA; v_call: TRBV5-6; cdr3_nt: TGTGCCAGCAGCTGGGGGACCGAACACGAGCAGTACTTC; cdr3_aa: CASSWGTEHEQYF
d_call: NA; cdr3_length: 11; j_call: TRBJ2-5; clone_size: once; v_call: TRBV29-1; cdr3_nt: TGCAGCGTTCGGACCCAAGAGACCCAGTACTTC; cdr3_aa: CSVRTQETQYF
d_call: NA; cdr3_length: 13; j_call: TRBJ2-1; clone_size: few; v_call: TRBV27; cdr3_nt: TGTGCCAGCAGTTTAATAGGCGCGAGAGAGCAGTTCTTC; cdr3_aa: CASSLIGAREQFF
d_call: NA; cdr3_length: 10; j_call: TRBJ1-2; clone_size: NA; v_call: TRBV29-1; cdr3_nt: TGCAGCGTCAACACGGGGGGCTACACCTTC; cdr3_aa: CSVNTGGYTF
d_call: TRBD1; cdr3_length: 14; j_call: TRBJ2-2; clone_size: NA; v_call: TRBV5-5; cdr3_nt: TGTGCCAGCACCCAGACAGGGGCCACCGGGGAGCTGTTTTTT; cdr3_aa: CASTQTGATGELFF
d_call: TRBD1; cdr3_length: 16; j_call: TRBJ2-2; clone_size: few; v_call: TRBV7-2; cdr3_nt: TGTGCCAGCAGCTTAGAGGGGGACAGGGCGTCCGGAGAGCTGTTTTTT; cdr3_aa: CASSLEGDRASGELFF
d_call: TRBD1; cdr3_length: 14; j_call: TRBJ1-1; clone_size: NA; v_call: TRBV12-3/TRBV12-4; cdr3_nt: TGTGCCAGCGCATACCGGGACAGGGGCACTGAAGCTTTCTTT; cdr3_aa: CASAYRDRGTEAFF
d_call: NA; cdr3_length: 12; j_call: TRBJ2-7; clone_size: few; v_call: TRBV20-1; cdr3_nt: TGCAGTGCTGCTAGGATAGTCTACGAGCAGTACTTC; cdr3_aa: CSAARIVYEQYF
d_call: NA; cdr3_length: 15; j_call: TRBJ2-2; clone_size: NA; v_call: TRBV9; cdr3_nt: TGTGCCAGCAGCCCTAGGACAGTGAACACCGGGGAGCTGTTTTTT; cdr3_aa: CASSPRTVNTGELFF
d_call: NA; cdr3_length: 12; j_call: TRBJ1-2; clone_size: once; v_call: TRBV5-5; cdr3_nt: TGTGCCAGCAGCCTGAATCGCTATGGCTACACCTTC; cdr3_aa: CASSLNRYGYTF
d_call: NA; cdr3_length: 14; j_call: TRBJ2-7; clone_size: NA; v_call: TRBV9; cdr3_nt: TGTGCCAGCAGCCCCGGGCCTCGCTCCTACGAGCAGTACTTC; cdr3_aa: CASSPGPRSYEQYF
d_call: TRBD1; cdr3_length: 18; j_call: TRBJ2-6; clone_size: NA; v_call: TRBV25-1; cdr3_nt: TGTGCCAGCAGTGACACGGGACAGGCGTTCTCTGGGGCCAACGTCCTGACTTTC; cdr3_aa: CASSDTGQAFSGANVLTF
d_call: TRBD1; cdr3_length: 15; j_call: TRBJ2-7; clone_size: few; v_call: TRBV6-5; cdr3_nt: TGTGCCAGCAGTAGCTTCAGACAGGGGCACTACGAGCAGTACTTC; cdr3_aa: CASSSFRQGHYEQYF
d_call: TRBD2; cdr3_length: 20; j_call: TRBJ2-7; clone_size: NA; v_call: TRBV5-7; cdr3_nt: TGTGCCAGCAGCTTGAGTAGCAGGACTAGCGGGAGAAGAGGTTCCTACGAGCAGTACTTC; cdr3_aa: CASSLSSRTSGRRGSYEQYF
d_call: TRBD1; cdr3_length: 14; j_call: TRBJ2-5; clone_size: NA; v_call: TRBV29-1; cdr3_nt: TGCAGCGCTCCCCCCAGGGACAGGCGGGAGACCCAGTACTTC; cdr3_aa: CSAPPRDRRETQYF
d_call: NA; cdr3_length: 12; j_call: TRBJ2-3; clone_size: NA; v_call: TRBV7-2; cdr3_nt: TGTGCCAGCAGCTTCAGGGTTGATACGCAGTATTTT; cdr3_aa: CASSFRVDTQYF
d_call: TRBD1; cdr3_length: 13; j_call: TRBJ2-5; clone_size: NA; v_call: TRBV30; cdr3_nt: TGTGCCTGGGTAGGACAGGGGGCTGAGACCCAGTACTTC; cdr3_aa: CAWVGQGAETQYF
d_call: NA; cdr3_length: 13; j_call: TRBJ1-2; clone_size: NA; v_call: TRBV29-1; cdr3_nt: TGCAGCGTTGATCCGGGTATGAGCTATGGCTACACCTTC; cdr3_aa: CSVDPGMSYGYTF
d_call: NA; cdr3_length: 16; j_call: TRBJ1-5; clone_size: NA; v_call: TRBV6-5; cdr3_nt: TGTGCCAGCAGTAAATCTAAATTGGTCGGCAATCAGCCCCAGCATTTT; cdr3_aa: CASSKSKLVGNQPQHF
d_call: NA; cdr3_length: 11; j_call: TRBJ2-3; clone_size: NA; v_call: TRBV20-1; cdr3_nt: TGCAGTGCGAGTCCCGGGGATACGCAGTATTTT; cdr3_aa: CSASPGDTQYF
d_call: NA; cdr3_length: 14; j_call: TRBJ2-4; clone_size: few; v_call: TRBV6-5; cdr3_nt: TGTGCCAGCAGTCCCACGGGAAGAAAAAACATTCAGTACTTC; cdr3_aa: CASSPTGRKNIQYF
d_call: NA; cdr3_length: 13; j_call: TRBJ2-1; clone_size: NA; v_call: TRBV4-3; cdr3_nt: TGCGCCAGCAGCTATAATAGGGACAATGAGCAGTTCTTC; cdr3_aa: CASSYNRDNEQFF
d_call: NA; cdr3_length: 18; j_call: TRBJ1-1; clone_size: once; v_call: TRBV12-3/TRBV12-4; cdr3_nt: TGTGCCAGCGGGCCTCGTATCCGGGGGCTGTCGCTGAACACTGAAGCTTTCTTT; cdr3_aa: CASGPRIRGLSLNTEAFF
d_call: TRBD1; cdr3_length: 18; j_call: TRBJ2-3; clone_size: once; v_call: TRBV7-8; cdr3_nt: TGTGCCAGCAGCCTAGCCAGGACAGGGGGGATATCCTGGGTTACGCAGTATTTT; cdr3_aa: CASSLARTGGISWVTQYF
d_call: TRBD2; cdr3_length: 19; j_call: TRBJ2-6; clone_size: NA; v_call: TRBV6-2/TRBV6-3; cdr3_nt: TGTACCAGCAGTTACGTCGTCGGGGGAGGGGAACCTGGGGCCAACGTCCTGACTTTC; cdr3_aa: CTSSYVVGGGEPGANVLTF
d_call: TRBD1; cdr3_length: 15; j_call: TRBJ1-2; clone_size: NA; v_call: TRBV7-8; cdr3_nt: TGTGCCAGCAGCCAGGACAGGGGAGGGAACTATGGCTACACCTTC; cdr3_aa: CASSQDRGGNYGYTF
d_call: NA; cdr3_length: 13; j_call: TRBJ2-7; clone_size: NA; v_call: TRBV5-8; cdr3_nt: TGTGCTAGCAGAACAAAACGAGGCTACGAGCAGTACTTC; cdr3_aa: CASRTKRGYEQYF
d_call: NA; cdr3_length: 13; j_call: TRBJ2-5; clone_size: NA; v_call: TRBV19; cdr3_nt: TGTGCCAGTAGTTACAGGGAAGGGGAGACCCAGTACTTC; cdr3_aa: CASSYREGETQYF
d_call: NA; cdr3_length: 15; j_call: TRBJ2-1; clone_size: NA; v_call: TRBV20-1; cdr3_nt: TGCAGTGCCTATACCGGGACTCGAAACTACAATGAGCAGTTCTTC; cdr3_aa: CSAYTGTRNYNEQFF